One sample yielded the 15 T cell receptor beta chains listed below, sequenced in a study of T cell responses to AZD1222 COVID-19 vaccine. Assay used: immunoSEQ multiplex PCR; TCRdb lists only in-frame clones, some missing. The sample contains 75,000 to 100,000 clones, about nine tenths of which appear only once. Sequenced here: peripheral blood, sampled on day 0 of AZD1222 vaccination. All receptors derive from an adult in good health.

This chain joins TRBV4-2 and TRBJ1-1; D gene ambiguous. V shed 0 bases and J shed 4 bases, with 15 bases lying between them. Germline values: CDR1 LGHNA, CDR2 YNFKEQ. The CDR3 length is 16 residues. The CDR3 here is CASSQDLHSNPTEAFF. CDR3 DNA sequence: TGTGCCAGCAGCCAAGATCTGCACAGCAATCCCACTGAAGCTTTCTTT.

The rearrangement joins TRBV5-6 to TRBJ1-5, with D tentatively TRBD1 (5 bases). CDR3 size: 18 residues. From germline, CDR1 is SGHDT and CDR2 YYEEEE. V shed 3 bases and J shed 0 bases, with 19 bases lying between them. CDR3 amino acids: CASSSGPPTWDSNQPQHF. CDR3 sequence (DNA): TGTGCCAGCAGCTCAGGGCCCCCGACCTGGGATAGCAATCAGCCCCAGCATTTT.

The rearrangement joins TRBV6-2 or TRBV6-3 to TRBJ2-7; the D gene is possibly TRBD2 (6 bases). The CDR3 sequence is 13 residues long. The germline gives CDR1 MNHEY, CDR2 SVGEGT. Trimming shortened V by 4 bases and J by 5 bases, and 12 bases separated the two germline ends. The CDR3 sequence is CASSSLATDEQYF. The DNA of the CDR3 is TGTGCCAGCAGTTCGCTAGCGACGGACGAGCAGTACTTC.

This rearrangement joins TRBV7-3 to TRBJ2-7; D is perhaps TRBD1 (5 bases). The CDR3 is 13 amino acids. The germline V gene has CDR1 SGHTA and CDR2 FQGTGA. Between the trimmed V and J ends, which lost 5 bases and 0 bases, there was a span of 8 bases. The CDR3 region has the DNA TGTGCCAGCAGCCCCGACAGCTCCTACGAGCAGTACTTC. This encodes CASSPDSSYEQYF.

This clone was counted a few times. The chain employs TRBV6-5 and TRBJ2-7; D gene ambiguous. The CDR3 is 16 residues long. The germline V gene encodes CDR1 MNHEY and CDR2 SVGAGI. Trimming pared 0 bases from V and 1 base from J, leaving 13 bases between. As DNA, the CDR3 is TGTGCCAGCAGTTACTCGATAAACGCACGGTCCTACGAGCAGTACTTC. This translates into CASSYSINARSYEQYF.

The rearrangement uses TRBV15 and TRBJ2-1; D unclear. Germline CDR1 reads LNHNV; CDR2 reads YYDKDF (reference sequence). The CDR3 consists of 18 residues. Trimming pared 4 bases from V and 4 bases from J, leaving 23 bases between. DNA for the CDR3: TGTGCCACCAGCAATCCTTGGGGTGAACTCCTATGGTACAATGAGCAGTTCTTC. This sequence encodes CATSNPWGELLWYNEQFF.

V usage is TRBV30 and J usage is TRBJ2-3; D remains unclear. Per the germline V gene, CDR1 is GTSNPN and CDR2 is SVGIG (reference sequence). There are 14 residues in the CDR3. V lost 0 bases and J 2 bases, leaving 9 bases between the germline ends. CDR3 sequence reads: CAWSVTSPTDTQYF. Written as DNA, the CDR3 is TGTGCCTGGAGTGTAACTTCCCCCACAGATACGCAGTATTTT.

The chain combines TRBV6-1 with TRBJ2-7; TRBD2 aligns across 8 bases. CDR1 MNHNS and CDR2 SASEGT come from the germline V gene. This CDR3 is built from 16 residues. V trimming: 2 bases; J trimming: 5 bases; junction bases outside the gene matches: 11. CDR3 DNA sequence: TGTGCCAGCAGTGAAAGGCGCGGGAGGCCGTCCCACGAGCAGTACTTC. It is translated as CASSERRGRPSHEQYF.

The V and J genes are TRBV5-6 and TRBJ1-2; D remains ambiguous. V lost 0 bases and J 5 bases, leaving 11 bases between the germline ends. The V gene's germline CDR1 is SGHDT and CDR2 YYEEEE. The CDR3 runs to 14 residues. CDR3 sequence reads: CASSLAGYRYGYTF. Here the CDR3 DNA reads TGTGCCAGCAGCTTGGCGGGATATAGATATGGCTACACCTTC. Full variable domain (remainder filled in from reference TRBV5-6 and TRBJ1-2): DAGVTQSPTHLIKTRGQQVTLRCSPKSGHDTVSWYQQALGQGPQFIFQYYEEEERQRGNFPDRFSGHQFPNYSSELNVNALLLGDSALYLCASSLAGYRYGYTFGSGTRLTVV.

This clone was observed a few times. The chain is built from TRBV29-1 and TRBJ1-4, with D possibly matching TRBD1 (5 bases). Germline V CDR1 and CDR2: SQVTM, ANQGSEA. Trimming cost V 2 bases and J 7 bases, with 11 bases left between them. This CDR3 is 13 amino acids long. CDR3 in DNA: TGCAGCGTTGAACGGCAGGGTGGTGAAAAACTGTTTTTT. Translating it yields CSVERQGGEKLFF.

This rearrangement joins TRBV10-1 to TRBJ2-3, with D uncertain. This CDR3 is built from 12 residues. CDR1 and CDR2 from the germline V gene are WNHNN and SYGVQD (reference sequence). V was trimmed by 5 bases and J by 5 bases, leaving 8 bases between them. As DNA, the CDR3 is TGCGCCAGCAGTCCAGACCTAGATACGCAGTATTTT. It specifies CASSPDLDTQYF.

The CDR3 DNA is TGTGCCAGCAGTTACGAACTTTCCCCCCACGGCGGCTACACCTTC. This sequence encodes CASSYELSPHGGYTF. The chain recombines TRBV6-5 with TRBJ1-2; D gene unclear. The CDR3 totals 15 residues. Trimming shortened V by 2 bases and J by 8 bases, and 18 bases separated the two germline ends. CDR1 and CDR2 (germline): MNHEY, SVGAGI.

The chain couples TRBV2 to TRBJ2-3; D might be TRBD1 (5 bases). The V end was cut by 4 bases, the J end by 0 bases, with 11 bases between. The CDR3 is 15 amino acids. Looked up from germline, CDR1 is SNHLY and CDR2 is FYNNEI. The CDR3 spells CASSGRQISTDTQYF. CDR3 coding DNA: TGTGCCAGCAGTGGTCGACAGATAAGCACAGATACGCAGTATTTT.

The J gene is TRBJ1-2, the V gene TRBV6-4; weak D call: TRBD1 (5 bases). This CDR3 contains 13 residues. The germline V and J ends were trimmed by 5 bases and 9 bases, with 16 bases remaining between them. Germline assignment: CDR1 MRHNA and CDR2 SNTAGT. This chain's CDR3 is CASSSGETESYTF. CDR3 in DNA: TGTGCCAGCAGTTCGGGGGAGACAGAAAGCTACACCTTC.

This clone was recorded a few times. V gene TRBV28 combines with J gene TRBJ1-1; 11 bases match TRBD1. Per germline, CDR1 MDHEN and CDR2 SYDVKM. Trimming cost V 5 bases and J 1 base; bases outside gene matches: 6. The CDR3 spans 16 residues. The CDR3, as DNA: TGTGCCAGCAGTCCACGGACAGGGGGCAAGAACACTGAAGCTTTCTTT. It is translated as CASSPRTGGKNTEAFF.